This T cell receptor (beta chain) stems from a study of T cells in Graves' hyperthyroidism and ophthalmopathy. General study results and limits: Most clonotypes that expanded in the thyroid above 0.001 also showed up in blood.

Concerning this clonotype: Antigen unknown. A read error may explain this, as a much larger clone is one base away.

V was pared by 2 bases and J by 6 bases, with 7 bases of the junction left unmatched. The CDR3 consists of 14 residues. Germline CDR1 MNHEY, CDR2 SVGAGI. Amplified TCR beta CDR3 regions derived from RNA transcripts. When the TCR CDR3 underwent first-round RT-PCR, the HTBI primer set was used. TCRdb re-called the multiplex PCR reads with MiXCR, one entry per CDR3 protein. The sample includes 500,000 to 650,000 distinct CDR3 sequences, about 14% of them seen just once. The rearrangement uses TRBV6-5 and TRBJ2-7, with 7 nucleotides matching TRBD2. The TCR comes from a woman aged 45-65 years with Graves' ophthalmopathy. Sequenced sample: blood. The CDR3 DNA is TGTGCCAGCAGTTACCTAGAGAGCGGGGTCGAGCAGTACTTC. Protein sequence: CASSYLESGVEQYF.